The 29 T cell receptor beta chains given below trace back to one sample, sequenced in a study of T cells after yellow fever vaccination. A single record per CDR3 protein comes from TCRdb applying MiXCR to the 5' RACE reads. The sample records about 320,000 distinct CDR3 sequences, about 12% being singletons. Specimen: CD4+ T cells sorted from PBMCs, collected 15 days after the yellow fever booster vaccination. Source of these receptors: a man aged 18 to 35 who received the YFV17D yellow fever vaccine.

J is TRBJ2-1 and V is TRBV7-2; a possible D gene is TRBD2 (6 bases). Trimming removed 3 bases at V and 3 bases at J, with 9 bases between. The germline gives CDR1 SGHTA, CDR2 FQGNSA. The CDR3 totals 14 residues. CDR3: CASSFNGGYNEQFF. Here the CDR3 DNA reads TGTGCCAGCAGCTTCAACGGGGGCTACAATGAGCAGTTCTTC.

This clonotype was seen a few times. The V call is TRBV6-5, the J call TRBJ1-1; D not certain. The CDR3 consists of 15 residues. Germline V gene data show CDR1 as MNHEY and CDR2 as SVGAGI. Trimming removed 7 bases from V and 3 bases from J, with 18 bases in between. Here the CDR3 DNA reads TGTGCCAGCACCATTTCCAATGGACGGTACACTGAAGCTTTCTTT. Translating gives CASTISNGRYTEAFF.

Written as DNA, the CDR3 is TGCAGTGCCAAGCCTGGGTCCACCCCAAGGACCCAGTACTTC. It yields the protein CSAKPGSTPRTQYF. The chain carries TRBV20-1 and TRBJ2-5; no clear D. Germline V gives CDR1 DFQATT, CDR2 SNEGSKA (reference sequence). This CDR3 spans 14 amino acids. V lost 6 bases to trimming and J lost 7 bases, with 21 bases between them.

The rearrangement uses TRBV5-4 and TRBJ2-3, with 8 bases aligning to TRBD2. The CDR3 covers 14 residues. Germline values: CDR1 SGHNT, CDR2 YYREEE (reference sequence). The trim removed 9 bases at V and 0 bases at J, leaving 6 bases unmatched. The CDR3 nucleotides are TGTGCCACCCGGGGGGGTCTTAGCACAGATACGCAGTATTTT. Translated: CATRGGLSTDTQYF. Complete variable domain (other parts from reference TRBV5-4 and TRBJ2-3): ETGVTQSPTHLIKTRGQQVTLRCSSQSGHNTVSWYQQALGQGPQFIFQYYREEENGRGNFPPRFSGLQFPNYSSELNVNALELDDSALYLCATRGGLSTDTQYFGPGTRLTVL.

In its sample, this clonotype was seen a few times. This chain uses TRBV11-1 with TRBJ2-1, with D possibly matching TRBD2 (6 bases). Germline V lookup: CDR1 SGHAT, CDR2 FQDESV (reference sequence). This CDR3 has 15 residues. Trimming removed 5 bases at V and 3 bases at J, with 14 bases between. The CDR3 sequence: CASSPAGGYYNEQFF. The CDR3 region has the DNA TGTGCCAGCAGCCCCGCCGGGGGTTACTACAATGAGCAGTTCTTC. Full variable domain (rest looked up from reference TRBV11-1 and TRBJ2-1): EAEVAQSPRYKITEKSQAVAFWCDPISGHATLYWYRQILGQGPELLVQFQDESVVDDSQLPKDRFSAERLKGVDSTLKIQPAELGDSAMYLCASSPAGGYYNEQFFGPGTRLTVL.

This clonotype was detected only a few times. The genes are TRBV6-6 and TRBJ2-7; D unclear. The CDR3 totals 16 residues. CDR1 is MNHNY, CDR2 SVGAGI, per germline (reference sequence). The V end lost 6 bases, the J end lost 6 bases, and 24 bases lay between the germline ends. CDR3 sequence: CASSLIRRLLIGEQYV. CDR3 in DNA: TGTGCCAGCAGCTTAATAAGGCGGCTACTGATTGGCGAGCAGTACGTC.

The rearrangement uses TRBV28 and TRBJ1-1; D perhaps matches TRBD1 (5 bases). This CDR3 comprises 11 residues. The V end was cut by 3 bases, the J end by 10 bases, with 9 bases between. Per the germline V gene, CDR1 is MDHEN and CDR2 is SYDVKM. CDR3 nucleotides: TGTGCCAGCAGTTTGTGGGACGGAGCTTTCTTT. Protein sequence: CASSLWDGAFF.

V usage is TRBV4-3 and J usage is TRBJ2-2, with 9 bases identical to TRBD2. The V gene's germline CDR1 is LGHNA and CDR2 YSLEER. Trimming took 3 bases from V and 0 from J; bases not matched to a gene: 14. The CDR3 runs to 20 residues. In nucleotides, the CDR3 is TGCGCCAGCAGCCAGGTCCGATGGGTAGCGGGGGTCGCGAACACCGGGGAGCTGTTTTTT. As protein: CASSQVRWVAGVANTGELFF.

This clonotype occurred many times. The rearrangement uses TRBV4-1 and TRBJ2-2; D remains ambiguous. CDR3 length equals 16 residues. Trimming cost V 4 bases and J 0 bases, with 12 bases left between them. Per the germline V gene, CDR1 is MGHRA and CDR2 is YSYEKL. CDR3 sequence (DNA): TGCGCCAGCAGCCCCTCGGTCTTAGCGAACACCGGGGAGCTGTTTTTT. Translated: CASSPSVLANTGELFF.

Only a few counts were recorded for this clonotype. This chain connects TRBV7-9 to TRBJ2-1; TRBD1 matches 8 bases. The CDR3 length is 16 residues. Unmatched junction bases numbered 5, after V lost 1 base and J lost 3 bases. Germline CDR1 reads SEHNR; CDR2 reads FQNEAQ (reference sequence). The CDR3 nucleotides are TGTGCCAGCAGCTTAGGCCCAGGGGGCGTCTACAATGAGCAGTTCTTC. The encoded protein is CASSLGPGGVYNEQFF.

This clonotype showed up just a few times. The chain uses TRBV7-2 and TRBJ2-1, with 9 bases aligning to TRBD2. Per the germline V gene, CDR1 is SGHTA and CDR2 is FQGNSA. The trim removed 5 bases at V and 0 bases at J, leaving 5 bases unmatched. The CDR3 runs to 16 residues. Here the CDR3 DNA reads TGTGCCAGCAGCCCAATAGCGGGGGCCTCCTACAATGAGCAGTTCTTC. Its translation is CASSPIAGASYNEQFF.

The chain combines TRBV20-1 with TRBJ1-1; D uncertain. Germline CDR1 DFQATT, CDR2 SNEGSKA (reference sequence). With 0 bases removed from V and 0 bases from J, the gap between germline ends came to 14 bases. This CDR3 is 16 amino acids long. CDR3 sequence: CSARELRDPMNTEAFF. The DNA for the CDR3 is TGCAGTGCTAGAGAGTTGAGGGATCCAATGAACACTGAAGCTTTCTTT.

This clonotype showed up many times. J is TRBJ1-2 and V is TRBV6-4, with 7 nucleotides matching TRBD1. Trimming at V came to 5 bases and at J to 0 bases, leaving 3 bases not matched to a gene. The CDR3 spans 14 residues. From germline, CDR1 is MRHNA and CDR2 SNTAGT. CDR3: CASSRDSTNYGYTF. The CDR3 DNA follows: TGTGCCAGCAGTCGGGACAGCACTAACTATGGCTACACCTTC.

This clonotype showed up many times. This chain uses TRBV10-3 with TRBJ2-7, with no clear D. There are 14 residues in the CDR3. V lost 4 bases and J 1 base, leaving 11 bases between the germline ends. Germline-derived CDR1 and CDR2 are ENHRY and SYGVKD. The CDR3 protein is CAISAAQDSYEQYV. The CDR3 coding sequence is TGTGCCATCAGTGCGGCCCAGGATTCCTACGAGCAGTACGTC.

This clonotype was picked up a small number of times. V and J are TRBV28 and TRBJ1-2, with TRBD1 matching 8 bases. The CDR3 spans 14 residues. Germline V gene sequence: CDR1 MDHEN, CDR2 SYDVKM. Trimming took 3 bases from V and 4 from J; bases not matched to a gene: 4. CDR3 DNA: TGTGCCAGCAGTTTGGACAGGGATGCCTATGGCTACACCTTC. It translates to CASSLDRDAYGYTF.

The J gene is TRBJ2-3, the V gene TRBV24-1; TRBD2 aligns across 10 bases. V shed 3 bases and J 4 bases; nucleotides not matched to a gene: 6. The CDR3 extends over 16 amino acids. Germline V gene sequence: CDR1 KGHDR, CDR2 SFDVKD. In nucleotides, the CDR3 is TGTGCCACCAGTGATGTCAGCGGGGGGGCCGCAGATACGCAGTATTTT. Protein: CATSDVSGGAADTQYF.

This clonotype was seen only a few times. This chain links TRBV18 with TRBJ2-3, with 8 bases fitting TRBD2. With V trimmed by 1 base and J by 2 bases, 5 bases remained unmatched. Per germline, CDR1 KGHSH and CDR2 LQKENI. CDR3 size: 16 residues. The CDR3 reads CASSPRAGGATDTQYF. CDR3 nucleotides: TGTGCCAGCTCACCACGTGCCGGGGGGGCCACAGATACGCAGTATTTT. The variable domain in full, with the rest retrieved from reference TRBV18 and TRBJ2-3, is NAGVMQNPRHLVRRRGQEARLRCSPMKGHSHVYWYRQLPEEGLKFMVYLQKENIIDESGMPKERFSAEFPKEGPSILRIQQVVRGDSAAYFCASSPRAGGATDTQYFGPGTRLTVL.

DNA of the CDR3: TGCGCCAGCAGCCAAGATCGGGGGTTGTCGAGCGGAAAGTACCAAGAGACCCAGTACTTC. Protein: CASSQDRGLSSGKYQETQYF. V and J are TRBV4-3 and TRBJ2-5; a weak D match, TRBD2 (6 bases). CDR3 length: 20 residues. The V and J ends lost 0 bases and 0 bases respectively, with 23 bases between them. Germline assignment: CDR1 LGHNA and CDR2 YSLEER.

This chain connects TRBV6-1 to TRBJ2-1; D perhaps matches TRBD2 (5 bases). Looked up from germline, CDR1 is MNHNS and CDR2 is SASEGT. V lost 7 bases and J 8 bases, leaving 15 bases between the germline ends. This CDR3 is 13 amino acids long. The CDR3 coding sequence is TGTGCCAGCACCCCAAGTCGGGGTCATGAGCAGTTCTTC. Protein product: CASTPSRGHEQFF.

This clonotype has more than one count but fewer than ten. This rearrangement joins TRBV6-6 to TRBJ1-1, with 11 bases that match TRBD1. CDR1 is MNHNY and CDR2 is SVGAGI in the germline V gene (reference sequence). V gave up 5 bases and J gave up 6 bases; unmatched junction bases: 8. The CDR3 is made up of 15 amino acids. The CDR3 spells CASSPGQGGPSEAFF. CDR3 nucleotide sequence: TGTGCCAGCAGTCCGGGACAGGGGGGCCCCTCTGAAGCTTTCTTT.

This clonotype appeared a few times. V is TRBV7-2 and J is TRBJ2-6, with D uncertain. The CDR3 runs to 15 residues. V was shortened by 1 base and J by 0 bases, with 4 bases between the two germline ends. Per the germline V gene, CDR1 is SGHTA and CDR2 is FQGNSA. The CDR3 sequence is CASSLGPSGANVLTF. Written as DNA, the CDR3 is TGTGCCAGCAGCTTAGGTCCCTCTGGGGCCAACGTCCTGACTTTC.

The CDR3 DNA sequence: TGTGCCAGCAGCTCCAGGAGGGTCGGGACCTTCCACTTT. Protein product: CASSSRRVGTFHF. The chain links TRBV5-4 to TRBJ1-6; tentatively, D is TRBD1 (5 bases). V lost 3 bases and J lost 17, with 18 bases in between. The CDR3 contains 13 residues. CDR1 is SGHNT, CDR2 YYREEE, per germline (reference sequence).

This rearrangement joins TRBV18 to TRBJ2-2, with D perhaps matching TRBD2 (5 bases). Germline-derived CDR1 and CDR2 are KGHSH and LQKENI. Deletions cut 0 bases from V and 6 bases from J, with 11 bases between. The CDR3 length is 15 residues. The CDR3 coding sequence is TGTGCCAGCTCACCACCGAGTAAGGAGGCCGGGGAGCTGTTTTTT. Translated, it gives CASSPPSKEAGELFF.

The V and J genes are TRBV10-1 and TRBJ2-3; TRBD1 matches at 8 bases. The CDR3 runs 18 residues. J lost 3 bases, V lost 3 bases, and 14 bases had no gene match. Germline V gene lookup returns CDR1 WNHNN and CDR2 SYGVQD (reference sequence). CDR3 DNA: TGCGCCAGCAGTGATTCGATACCTGACAGGGGTAGTACAGATACGCAGTATTTT. Protein product: CASSDSIPDRGSTDTQYF.

The rearrangement uses TRBV7-9 and TRBJ2-1; 10 bases are shared with TRBD2. The CDR3 is 16 residues long. The ends lost 3 bases at V and 3 bases at J; junction bases unmatched: 5. Germline assignment: CDR1 SEHNR and CDR2 FQNEAQ (reference sequence). The CDR3 region is CASSFQRGGNYNEQFF. CDR3 bases: TGTGCCAGCAGCTTTCAGCGGGGGGGAAACTACAATGAGCAGTTCTTC.

This clonotype has more than one count but fewer than ten. The chain joins TRBV25-1 to TRBJ2-1; TRBD2 matches at 9 bases. Germline assignment: CDR1 MGHDK and CDR2 SYGVNS. CDR3 length equals 17 residues. The trim removed 0 bases at V and 6 bases at J, leaving 9 bases unmatched. CDR3 coding DNA: TGTGCCAGCAGTGAATATCCCCTAGCGGGGCCCTCCAATGAGCAGTTCTTC. Translated: CASSEYPLAGPSNEQFF.

The chain has TRBV6-6 and TRBJ1-5; D gene unclear. V was trimmed by 6 bases and J by 0 bases, leaving 15 bases between them. The CDR3 loop spans 16 amino acids. CDR1 MNHNY and CDR2 SVGAGI come from the germline V gene (reference sequence). The CDR3 nucleotides read TGTGCCAGCAGCCTCCATTGGAGGGCTAGCAATCAGCCCCAGCATTTT. It codes for CASSLHWRASNQPQHF.

The rearrangement uses TRBV5-5 and TRBJ1-5; D is perhaps TRBD1 (6 bases). The CDR3 totals 14 residues. Trimming pared 7 bases from V and 0 bases from J, leaving 11 bases between. The germline CDR1 and CDR2 sequences are SGHKS and YYEKEE (reference sequence). The DNA for the CDR3 is TGTGCCAGCGACGGGGGCCTTAGCAATCAGCCCCAGCATTTT. Protein product: CASDGGLSNQPQHF.

This clonotype has at least ten counts. The chain has TRBV12-3 or TRBV12-4 and TRBJ2-2; 10 positions match TRBD1. The CDR3 length is 15 residues. The junction had 8 bases not matched to a gene; V was cut back by 6 bases and J by 7 bases. The CDR3 DNA is TGTGCCAGCAGCCCCGGACAGGGGGAAAACGGGGAGCTGTTTTTT. Its protein product is CASSPGQGENGELFF.